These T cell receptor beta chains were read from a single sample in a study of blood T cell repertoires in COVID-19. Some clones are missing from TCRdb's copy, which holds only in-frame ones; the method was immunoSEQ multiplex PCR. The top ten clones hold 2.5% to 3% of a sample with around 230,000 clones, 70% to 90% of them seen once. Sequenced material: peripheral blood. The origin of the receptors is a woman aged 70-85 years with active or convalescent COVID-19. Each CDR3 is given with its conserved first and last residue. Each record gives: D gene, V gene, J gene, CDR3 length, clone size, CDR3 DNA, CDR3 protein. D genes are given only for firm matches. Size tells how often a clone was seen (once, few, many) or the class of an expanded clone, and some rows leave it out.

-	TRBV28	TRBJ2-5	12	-	TGTGCCAGCAGTAGCGCGGCAGAGACCCAGTACTTC	CASSSAAETQYF
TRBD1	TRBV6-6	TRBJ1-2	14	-	TGTGCCAGCAGTTACGACAGGGGTCACTATGGCTACACCTTC	CASSYDRGHYGYTF
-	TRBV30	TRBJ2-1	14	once	TGTGCCTGGTCCAGGCAGCTTCTAGGAGGTGAGCAGTTCTTC	CAWSRQLLGGEQFF
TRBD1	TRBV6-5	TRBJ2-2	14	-	TGTGCCAGCAGTTACACAGGGGGGATCGGGGAGCTGTTTTTT	CASSYTGGIGELFF
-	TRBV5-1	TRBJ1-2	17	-	TGCGCCAGCAGCTTGGAGGGGCGCGCGGGGGCGACCTATGGCTACACCTTC	CASSLEGRAGATYGYTF
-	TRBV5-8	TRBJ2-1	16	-	TGTGCCAGCAGCCGGGGGCAGGGAGGGCCCTACAATGAGCAGTTCTTC	CASSRGQGGPYNEQFF
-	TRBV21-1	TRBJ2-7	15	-	TGTGCCAGCAGAGCCTCGCTGAGCGGGGGGGACGAGCAGTACTTC	CASRASLSGGDEQYF
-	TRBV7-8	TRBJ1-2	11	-	TGTGCCAGCAGCCCGGGGATAAGCTACACCTTC	CASSPGISYTF
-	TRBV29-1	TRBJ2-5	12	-	TGCAGCGCCGCGGCAGGGGAAGAGACCCAGTACTTC	CSAAAGEETQYF
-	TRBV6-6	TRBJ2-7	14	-	TGTGCCAGCAGTGGCGCCACAAGGAGTGGCGAGCAGTACTTC	CASSGATRSGEQYF
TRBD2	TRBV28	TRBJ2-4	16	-	TGTGCCAGCAGTTCAAGACTAGCGGGACTCCGCCACATTCAGTACTTC	CASSSRLAGLRHIQYF
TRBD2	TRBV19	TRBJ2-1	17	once	TGTGCCAGTAGTATAGGTGGGGGGACTAGCGGCTTCAATGAGCAGTTCTTC	CASSIGGGTSGFNEQFF
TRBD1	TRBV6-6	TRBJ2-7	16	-	TGTGCCAGCAGTTACGGCGTTGGGACAGGGACACACGAGCAGTACTTC	CASSYGVGTGTHEQYF
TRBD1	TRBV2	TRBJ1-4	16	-	TGTGCCAGCAGTGACCTATCCGGGACAGGCCTTGAAAAACTGTTTTTT	CASSDLSGTGLEKLFF
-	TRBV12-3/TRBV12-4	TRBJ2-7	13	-	TGTGCCAGCAGTTTAACAGGGCCCTACGAGCAGTACTTC	CASSLTGPYEQYF
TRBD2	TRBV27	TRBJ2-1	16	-	TGTGCCAGCAGTTTATCCCTAGCGGGGGGGACCAATGAGCAGTTCTTC	CASSLSLAGGTNEQFF
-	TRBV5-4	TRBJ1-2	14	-	TGTGCCAGCAGCTTGGCCAGGGGAAGCTATGGCTACACCTTC	CASSLARGSYGYTF
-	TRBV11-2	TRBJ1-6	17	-	TGTGCCAGCAGTGAGGGGTCCGCCGGGGGGTGGCGTTCACCCCTCCACTTT	CASSEGSAGGWRSPLHF
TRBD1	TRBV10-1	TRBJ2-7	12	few	TGCGCCAGCAGTCGGACAGGGGGCGAGCAGTACTTC	CASSRTGGEQYF
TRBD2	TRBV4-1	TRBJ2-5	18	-	TGCGCCAGCAGCCACCCTGAAGGCGGAGTAGCGGGGAGGGAGACCCAGTACTTC	CASSHPEGGVAGRETQYF
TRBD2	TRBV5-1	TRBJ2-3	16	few	TGCGCCAGCAGCCTCGGACTAGCGGGGGGGCCAGATACGCAGTATTTT	CASSLGLAGGPDTQYF
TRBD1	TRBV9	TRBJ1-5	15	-	TGTGCCAGCAGCGTAGGAGGGACAGCGGCTCAGCCCCAGCATTTT	CASSVGGTAAQPQHF
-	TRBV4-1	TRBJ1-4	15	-	TGCGCCAGCAGCCAAGTCAGGGCTGGGGATGAAAAACTGTTTTTT	CASSQVRAGDEKLFF
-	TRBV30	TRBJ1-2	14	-	TGTGCCTGGAGTGAGGGGGAATATAGCTATGGCTACACCTTC	CAWSEGEYSYGYTF
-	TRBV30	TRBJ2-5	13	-	TGTGCCTGGAGTCGAGGCAGCGTGGAGACCCAGTACTTC	CAWSRGSVETQYF
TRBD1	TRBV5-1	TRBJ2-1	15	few	TGCGCCAGCAGCTTGGTGGGACAGGGCTACAATGAGCAGTTCTTC	CASSLVGQGYNEQFF
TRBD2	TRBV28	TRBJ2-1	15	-	TGTGCCAGCAGTATCCCTAGCGGGAGGGCCAATGAGCAGTTCTTC	CASSIPSGRANEQFF
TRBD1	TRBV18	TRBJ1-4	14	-	TGTGCCAGCTCACCTGGGACAGAAAATGAAAAACTGTTTTTT	CASSPGTENEKLFF
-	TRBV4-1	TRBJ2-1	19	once	TGCGCCAGCAGCAACCAAAGGTCGAGGGGGTGGATAGTTAGCAATGAGCAGTTCTTC	CASSNQRSRGWIVSNEQFF